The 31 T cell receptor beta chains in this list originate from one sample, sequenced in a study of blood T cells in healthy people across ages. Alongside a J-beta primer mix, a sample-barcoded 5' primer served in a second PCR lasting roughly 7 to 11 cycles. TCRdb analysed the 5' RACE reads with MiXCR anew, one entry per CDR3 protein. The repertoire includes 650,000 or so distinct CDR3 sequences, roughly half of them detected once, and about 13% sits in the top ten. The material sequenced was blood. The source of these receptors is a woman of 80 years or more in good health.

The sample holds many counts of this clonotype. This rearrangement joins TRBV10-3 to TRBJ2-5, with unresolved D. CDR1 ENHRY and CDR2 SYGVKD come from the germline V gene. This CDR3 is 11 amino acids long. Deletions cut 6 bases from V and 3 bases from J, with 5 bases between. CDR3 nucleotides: TGTGCCATCAGACAAGAAGAGACCCAGTACTTC. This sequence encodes CAIRQEETQYF.

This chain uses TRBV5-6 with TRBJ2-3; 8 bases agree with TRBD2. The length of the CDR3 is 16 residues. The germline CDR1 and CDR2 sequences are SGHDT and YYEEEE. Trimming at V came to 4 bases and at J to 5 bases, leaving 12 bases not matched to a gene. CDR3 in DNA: TGTGCCAGCAGCGTTTTCCCAGCGGGAGCGGTAGATACGCAGTATTTT. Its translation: CASSVFPAGAVDTQYF. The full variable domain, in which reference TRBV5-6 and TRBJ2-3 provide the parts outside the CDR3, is DAGVTQSPTHLIKTRGQQVTLRCSPKSGHDTVSWYQQALGQGPQFIFQYYEEEERQRGNFPDRFSGHQFPNYSSELNVNALLLGDSALYLCASSVFPAGAVDTQYFGPGTRLTVL.

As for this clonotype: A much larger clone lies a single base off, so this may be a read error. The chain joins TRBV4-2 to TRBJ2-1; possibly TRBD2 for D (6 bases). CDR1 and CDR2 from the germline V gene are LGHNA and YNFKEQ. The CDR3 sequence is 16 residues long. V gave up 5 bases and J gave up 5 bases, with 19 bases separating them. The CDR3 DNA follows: TGTGCCAGCAGCTCCGTGGGGGGTTCTTGGGACAATGAGCAGTTCTTC. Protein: CASSSVGGSWDNEQFF.

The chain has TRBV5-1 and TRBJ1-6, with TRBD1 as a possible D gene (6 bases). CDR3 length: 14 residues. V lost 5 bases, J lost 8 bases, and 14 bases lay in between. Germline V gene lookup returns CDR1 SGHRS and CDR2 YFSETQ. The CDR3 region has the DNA TGCGCCAGCAGGACGACAGAGGGGGATTCACCCCTCCACTTT. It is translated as CASRTTEGDSPLHF.

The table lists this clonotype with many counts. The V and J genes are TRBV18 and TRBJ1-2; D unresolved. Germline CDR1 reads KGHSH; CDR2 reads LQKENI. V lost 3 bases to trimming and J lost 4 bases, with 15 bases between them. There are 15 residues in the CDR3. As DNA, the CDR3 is TGTGCCAGCTCACCCGTGTTTGACGGAACCTATGGCTACACCTTC. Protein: CASSPVFDGTYGYTF.

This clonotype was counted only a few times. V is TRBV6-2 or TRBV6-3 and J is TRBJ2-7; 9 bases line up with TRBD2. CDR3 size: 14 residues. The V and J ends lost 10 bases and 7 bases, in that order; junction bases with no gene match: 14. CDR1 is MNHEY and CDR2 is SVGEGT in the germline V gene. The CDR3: CATYSGTSSNEQYF. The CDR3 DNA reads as TGTGCCACCTACTCCGGGACTAGCTCAAATGAGCAGTACTTC.

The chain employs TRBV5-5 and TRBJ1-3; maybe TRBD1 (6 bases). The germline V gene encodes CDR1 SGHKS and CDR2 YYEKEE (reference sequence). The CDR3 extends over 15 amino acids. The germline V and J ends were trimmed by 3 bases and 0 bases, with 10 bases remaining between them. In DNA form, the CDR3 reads TGTGCCAGCAGCTCCACAGGGTTCTCTGGAAACACCATATATTTT. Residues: CASSSTGFSGNTIYF.

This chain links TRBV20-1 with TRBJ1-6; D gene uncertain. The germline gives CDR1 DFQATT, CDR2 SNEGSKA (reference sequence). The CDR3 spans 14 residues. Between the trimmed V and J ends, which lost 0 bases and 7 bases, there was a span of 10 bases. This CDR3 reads CSARDHRKNSPLHF. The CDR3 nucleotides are TGCAGTGCTAGAGATCATCGCAAAAATTCACCCCTCCACTTT.

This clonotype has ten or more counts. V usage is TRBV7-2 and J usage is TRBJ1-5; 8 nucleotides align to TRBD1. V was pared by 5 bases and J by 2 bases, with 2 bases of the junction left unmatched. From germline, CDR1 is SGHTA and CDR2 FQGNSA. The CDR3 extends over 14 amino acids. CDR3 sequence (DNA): TGTGCCAGCAGCGCGGGACAGGGCAATCAGCCCCAGCATTTT. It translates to CASSAGQGNQPQHF. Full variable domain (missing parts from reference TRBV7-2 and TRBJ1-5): GAGVSQSPSNKVTEKGKDVELRCDPISGHTALYWYRQSLGQGLEFLIYFQGNSAPDKSGLPSDRFSAERTGGSVSTLTIQRTQQEDSAVYLCASSAGQGNQPQHFGDGTRLSIL.

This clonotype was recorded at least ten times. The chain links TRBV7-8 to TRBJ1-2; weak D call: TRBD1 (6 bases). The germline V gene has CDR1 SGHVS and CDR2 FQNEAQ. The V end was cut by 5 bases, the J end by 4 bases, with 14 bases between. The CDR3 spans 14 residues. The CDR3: CASSGFRGGYGYTF. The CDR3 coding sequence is TGTGCCAGCAGCGGATTCAGGGGAGGCTATGGCTACACCTTC. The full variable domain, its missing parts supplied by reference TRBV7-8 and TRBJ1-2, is GAGVSQSPRYKVAKRGQDVALRCDPISGHVSLFWYQQALGQGPEFLTYFQNEAQLDKSGLPSDRFFAERPEGSVSTLKIQRTQQEDSAVYLCASSGFRGGYGYTFGSGTRLTVV.

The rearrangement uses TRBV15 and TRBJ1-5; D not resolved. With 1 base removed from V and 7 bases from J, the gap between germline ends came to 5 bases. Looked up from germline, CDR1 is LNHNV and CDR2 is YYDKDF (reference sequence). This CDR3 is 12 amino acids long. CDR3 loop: CATSRAGQPQHF. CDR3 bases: TGTGCCACCAGCAGAGCGGGCCAGCCCCAGCATTTT.

The DNA for the CDR3 is TGTGCCAGCAGTATACTAGCGGGAGGGTCTGAGCAGTTCTTC. Amino acid sequence: CASSILAGGSEQFF. The rearrangement links TRBV6-2 or TRBV6-3 to TRBJ2-1, with 13 bases that match TRBD2. Looked up from germline, CDR1 is MNHEY and CDR2 is SVGEGT. V lost 5 bases, J lost 9 bases, and 4 bases stayed unmatched. There are 14 residues in the CDR3.

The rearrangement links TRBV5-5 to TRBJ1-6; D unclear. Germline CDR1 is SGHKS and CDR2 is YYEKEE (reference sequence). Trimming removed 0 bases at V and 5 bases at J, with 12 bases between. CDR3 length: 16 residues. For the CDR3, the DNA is TGTGCCAGCAGCTTGGCTGGCAGCGAGAATAATTCACCCCTCCACTTT. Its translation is CASSLAGSENNSPLHF.

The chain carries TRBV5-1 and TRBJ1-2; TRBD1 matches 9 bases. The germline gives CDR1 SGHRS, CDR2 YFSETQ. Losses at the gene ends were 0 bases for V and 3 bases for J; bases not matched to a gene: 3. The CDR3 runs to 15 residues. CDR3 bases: TGCGCCAGCAGCTTGGGTGACAGGGGGGACTATGGCTACACCTTC. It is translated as CASSLGDRGDYGYTF.

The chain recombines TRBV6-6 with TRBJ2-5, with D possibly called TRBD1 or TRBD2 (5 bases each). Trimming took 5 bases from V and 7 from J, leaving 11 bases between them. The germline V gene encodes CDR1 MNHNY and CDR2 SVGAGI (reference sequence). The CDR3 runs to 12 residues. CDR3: CASSMGVGTQYF. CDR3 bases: TGTGCCAGCAGTATGGGGGTAGGGACCCAGTACTTC.

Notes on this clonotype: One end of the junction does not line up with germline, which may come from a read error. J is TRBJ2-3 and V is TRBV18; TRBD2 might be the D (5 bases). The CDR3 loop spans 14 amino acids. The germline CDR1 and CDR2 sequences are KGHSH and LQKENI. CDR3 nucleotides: TGTACCAGCTCACCGCCGCGGGCGTCTGATACGCAGTATTTT. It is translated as CTSSPPRASDTQYF.

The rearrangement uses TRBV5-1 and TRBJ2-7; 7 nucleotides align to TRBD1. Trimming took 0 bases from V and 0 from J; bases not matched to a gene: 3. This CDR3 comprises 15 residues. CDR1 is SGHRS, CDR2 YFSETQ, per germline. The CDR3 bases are TGCGCCAGCAGCTTGGCCGACAGGGACTCCTACGAGCAGTACTTC. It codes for CASSLADRDSYEQYF.

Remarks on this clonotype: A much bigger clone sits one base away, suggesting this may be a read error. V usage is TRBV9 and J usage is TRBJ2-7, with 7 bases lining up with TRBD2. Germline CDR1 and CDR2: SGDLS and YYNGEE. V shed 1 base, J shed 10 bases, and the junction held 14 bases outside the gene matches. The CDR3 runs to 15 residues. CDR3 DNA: TGTGCCAGCAGCGTATCGGGAGTGGCGGGAGAGGCCCAGTACTTC. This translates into CASSVSGVAGEAQYF.

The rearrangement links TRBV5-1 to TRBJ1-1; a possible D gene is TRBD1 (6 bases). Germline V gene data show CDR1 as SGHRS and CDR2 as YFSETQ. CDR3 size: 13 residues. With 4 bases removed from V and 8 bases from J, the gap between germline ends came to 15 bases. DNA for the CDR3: TGCGCCAGCAGCCCTACCCCGGGACAAGAAGCTTTCTTT. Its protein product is CASSPTPGQEAFF.

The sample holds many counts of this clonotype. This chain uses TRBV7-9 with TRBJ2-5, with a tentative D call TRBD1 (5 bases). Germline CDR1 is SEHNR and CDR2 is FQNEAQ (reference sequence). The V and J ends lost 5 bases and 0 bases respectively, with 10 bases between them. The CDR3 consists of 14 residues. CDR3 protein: CASSMGPNQETQYF. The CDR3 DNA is TGTGCCAGCAGCATGGGGCCGAACCAAGAGACCCAGTACTTC. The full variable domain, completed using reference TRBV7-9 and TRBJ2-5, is DTGVSQNPRHKITKRGQNVTFRCDPISEHNRLYWYRQTLGQGPEFLTYFQNEAQLEKSRLLSDRFSAERPKGSFSTLEIQRTEQGDSAMYLCASSMGPNQETQYFGPGTRLLVL.

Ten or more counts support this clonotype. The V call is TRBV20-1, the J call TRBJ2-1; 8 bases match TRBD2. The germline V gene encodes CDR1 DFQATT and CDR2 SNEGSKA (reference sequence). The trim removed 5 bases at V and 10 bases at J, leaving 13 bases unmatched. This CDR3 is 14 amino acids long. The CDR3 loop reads CSALPGGPGSEQFF. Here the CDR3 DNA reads TGCAGTGCTCTTCCGGGGGGGCCCGGATCAGAGCAGTTCTTC.

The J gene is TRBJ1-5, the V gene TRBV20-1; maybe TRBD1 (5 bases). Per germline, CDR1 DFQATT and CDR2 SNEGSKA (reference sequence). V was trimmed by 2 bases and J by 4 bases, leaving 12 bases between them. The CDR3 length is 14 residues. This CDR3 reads CSARSGTINQPQHF. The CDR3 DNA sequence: TGCAGTGCTAGAAGCGGGACGATAAATCAGCCCCAGCATTTT.

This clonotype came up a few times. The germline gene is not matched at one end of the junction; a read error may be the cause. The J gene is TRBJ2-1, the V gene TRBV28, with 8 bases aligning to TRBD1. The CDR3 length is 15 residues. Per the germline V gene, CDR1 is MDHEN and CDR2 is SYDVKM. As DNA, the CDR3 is TGTGCCGGCAGCTCATTGGGGTCAGGGGGCCCTGGACAGTTCTTC. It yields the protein CAGSSLGSGGPGQFF.

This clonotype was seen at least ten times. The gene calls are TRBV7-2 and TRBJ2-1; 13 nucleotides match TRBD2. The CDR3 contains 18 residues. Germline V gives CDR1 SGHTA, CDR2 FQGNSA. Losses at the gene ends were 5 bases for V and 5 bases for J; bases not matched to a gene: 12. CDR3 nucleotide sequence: TGTGCCAGCAGCCTTAATCGACTAGCGGGGGGTTTAAACAATGAGCAGTTCTTC. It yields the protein CASSLNRLAGGLNNEQFF.

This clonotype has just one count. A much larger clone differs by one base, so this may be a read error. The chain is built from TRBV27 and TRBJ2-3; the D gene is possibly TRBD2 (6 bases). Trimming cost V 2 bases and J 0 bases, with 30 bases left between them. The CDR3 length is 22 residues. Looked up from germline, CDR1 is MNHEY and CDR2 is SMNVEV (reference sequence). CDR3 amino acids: CASSLPLAGGIGRSSSTDTQYF. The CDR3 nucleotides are TGTGCCAGCAGTTTACCTCTGGCCGGGGGAATCGGACGGAGCTCTAGCACAGATACGCAGTATTTT.

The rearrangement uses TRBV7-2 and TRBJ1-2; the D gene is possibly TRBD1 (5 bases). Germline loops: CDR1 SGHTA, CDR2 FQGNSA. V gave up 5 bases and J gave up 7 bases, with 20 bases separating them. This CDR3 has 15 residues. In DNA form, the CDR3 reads TGTGCCAGCAGCCGCCGCCTCTCCCGGGGCAGTGGCTACACCTTC. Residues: CASSRRLSRGSGYTF.

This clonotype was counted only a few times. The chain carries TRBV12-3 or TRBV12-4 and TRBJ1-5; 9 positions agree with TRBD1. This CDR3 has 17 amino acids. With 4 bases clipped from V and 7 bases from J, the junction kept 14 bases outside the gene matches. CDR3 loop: CASSSGQGVKARQPQHF. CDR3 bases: TGTGCCAGCAGTTCGGGACAGGGAGTGAAGGCTAGACAGCCCCAGCATTTT.

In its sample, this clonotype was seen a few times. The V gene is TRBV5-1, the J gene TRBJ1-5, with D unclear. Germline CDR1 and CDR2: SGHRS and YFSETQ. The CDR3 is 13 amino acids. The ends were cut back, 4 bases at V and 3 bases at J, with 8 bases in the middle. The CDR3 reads CASSMGPNQPQHF. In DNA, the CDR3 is TGCGCCAGCAGCATGGGCCCCAATCAGCCCCAGCATTTT. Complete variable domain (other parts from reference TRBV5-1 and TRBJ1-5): KAGVTQTPRYLIKTRGQQVTLSCSPISGHRSVSWYQQTPGQGLQFLFEYFSETQRNKGNFPGRFSGRQFSNSRSEMNVSTLELGDSALYLCASSMGPNQPQHFGDGTRLSIL.

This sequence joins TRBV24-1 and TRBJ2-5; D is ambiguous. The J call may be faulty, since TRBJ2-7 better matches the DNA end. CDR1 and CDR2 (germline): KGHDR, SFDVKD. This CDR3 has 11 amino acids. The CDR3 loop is CATSDGDEQYF. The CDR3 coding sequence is TGTGCCACCAGTGATGGAGACGAGCAGTACTTC.

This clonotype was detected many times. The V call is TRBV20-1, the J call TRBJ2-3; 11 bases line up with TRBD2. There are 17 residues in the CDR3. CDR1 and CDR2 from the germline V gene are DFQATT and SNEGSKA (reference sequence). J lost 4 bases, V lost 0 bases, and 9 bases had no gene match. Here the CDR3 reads CSARDVVLAGGADTQYF. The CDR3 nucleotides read TGCAGTGCTAGAGATGTCGTCCTAGCGGGAGGAGCAGATACGCAGTATTTT.

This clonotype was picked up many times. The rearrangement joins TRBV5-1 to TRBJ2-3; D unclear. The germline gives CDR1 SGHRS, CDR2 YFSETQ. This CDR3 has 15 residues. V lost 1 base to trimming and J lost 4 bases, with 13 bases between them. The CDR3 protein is CASSLSGTAADTQYF. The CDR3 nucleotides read TGCGCCAGCAGCTTGTCCGGAACAGCTGCAGATACGCAGTATTTT.